Described below is a single T cell receptor beta chain sequence and its context. Its specificity is unknown. TCRdb's copy holds only in-frame clones and misses some; the assay was immunoSEQ multiplex PCR. The sample yields tens of thousands of clones, roughly 80% seen once. V was clipped by 5 bases and J by 2 bases, with 19 bases between them. In germline, CDR1 is SQVTM, CDR2 ANQGSEA. This CDR3 has 15 residues. The sample comes from a study of T cell responses to AZD1222 COVID-19 vaccine. About the study: Pooled in the analysis were second doses at about 4 or about 12 weeks. General study results and limits: It was only after the peak T cell response that any repertoires were sampled. Most donors were white British, females outnumbered males, and clonal diversity was possibly underestimated. Reportedly, nearly half of unique spike TCRs recognized epitopes outside B.1.351/B.1.1.7 mutations.

Source: peripheral blood, taken on day 0 of AZD1222 vaccination. The rearrangement links TRBV29-1 to TRBJ2-7; D might be TRBD1 (6 bases). The origin of this receptor is an adult in good health. CDR3 amino acids: CSVSSSTGIPYEQYF. The DNA for the CDR3 is TGCAGCGTTTCCTCATCCACAGGGATCCCCTACGAGCAGTACTTC.